A single sample gave rise to the 5 T cell receptor beta chains below, sequenced in a study of blood T cell repertoires in COVID-19. The method was immunoSEQ multiplex PCR; TCRdb's version includes in-frame clones alone and lacks a portion of them. The sample carries 360,000 or so clones, roughly 84% recorded once. Specimen: PBMCs or T cells enriched from blood (not recorded which). Receptors originate from a woman in her 30s who had recovered from COVID-19.

The J gene is TRBJ2-6, the V gene TRBV12-5; D possibly corresponds to TRBD2 (5 bases). Germline CDR1 and CDR2: LGHNT and FRNRAP. This CDR3 comprises 15 residues. The germline V and J ends were trimmed by 6 bases and 4 bases, with 13 bases remaining between them. In DNA form, the CDR3 reads TGTGCTAGTGGCCCGGGGTTCGGCGGGGCCAACGTCCTGACTTTC. Residues: CASGPGFGGANVLTF.

This clone was observed many times. The chain links TRBV18 to TRBJ2-7; tentative D call: TRBD1 (5 bases). Per germline, CDR1 KGHSH and CDR2 LQKENI. The V end lost 5 bases, the J end lost 0 bases, and 14 bases lay between the germline ends. The CDR3 loop spans 15 amino acids. The CDR3: CASSLSTESSYEQYF. Here the CDR3 DNA reads TGTGCCAGCTCATTATCGACAGAGAGCTCCTACGAGCAGTACTTC.

V is TRBV24-1 and J is TRBJ2-1; 7 nucleotides match TRBD2. Per germline, CDR1 KGHDR and CDR2 SFDVKD. CDR3 length: 16 residues. V shed 3 bases and J 5 bases; nucleotides not matched to a gene: 9. CDR3 nucleotide sequence: TGTGCCACCAGTGATCACCGTAGCGGGCGAGACAATGAGCAGTTCTTC. Translated, it gives CATSDHRSGRDNEQFF.

This chain uses TRBV19 with TRBJ1-3; D call uncertain. V was trimmed by 2 bases and J by 2 bases, leaving 7 bases between them. CDR1 LNHDA and CDR2 SQIVND come from the germline V gene (reference sequence). This CDR3 is built from 14 residues. CDR3 DNA sequence: TGTGCCAGTAGTATAAGCGGACCTGGAAACACCATATATTTT. Residues: CASSISGPGNTIYF.

This chain uses TRBV5-1 with TRBJ1-4; the match to TRBD1 covers 11 bases. The length of the CDR3 is 14 residues. Per germline, CDR1 SGHRS and CDR2 YFSETQ. Losses at the gene ends were 4 bases for V and 7 bases for J; bases not matched to a gene: 3. As DNA, the CDR3 is TGCGCCAGCAGCCCAGGGACAGGGGGTGAAAAACTGTTTTTT. Translated, it gives CASSPGTGGEKLFF.